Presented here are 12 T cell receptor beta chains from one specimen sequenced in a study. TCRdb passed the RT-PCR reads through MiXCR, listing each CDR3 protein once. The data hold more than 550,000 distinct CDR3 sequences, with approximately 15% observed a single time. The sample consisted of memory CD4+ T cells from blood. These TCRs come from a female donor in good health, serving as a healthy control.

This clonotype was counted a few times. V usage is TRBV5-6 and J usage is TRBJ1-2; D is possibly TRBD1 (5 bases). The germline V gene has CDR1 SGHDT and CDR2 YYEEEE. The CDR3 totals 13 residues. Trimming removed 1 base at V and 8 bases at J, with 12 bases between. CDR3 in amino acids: CASSLRAGTGYTF. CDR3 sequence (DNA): TGTGCCAGCAGCTTGAGAGCAGGGACCGGCTACACCTTC. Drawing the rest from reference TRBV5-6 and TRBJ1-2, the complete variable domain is DAGVTQSPTHLIKTRGQQVTLRCSPKSGHDTVSWYQQALGQGPQFIFQYYEEEERQRGNFPDRFSGHQFPNYSSELNVNALLLGDSALYLCASSLRAGTGYTFGSGTRLTVV.

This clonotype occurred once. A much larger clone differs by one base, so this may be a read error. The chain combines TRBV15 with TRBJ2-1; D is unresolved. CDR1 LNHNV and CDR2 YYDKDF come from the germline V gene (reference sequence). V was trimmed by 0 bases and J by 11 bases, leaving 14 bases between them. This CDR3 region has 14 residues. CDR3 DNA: TGTGCCACCAGCAGAGATATCGCGGCCTATAAGCAGTTCTTC. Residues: CATSRDIAAYKQFF.

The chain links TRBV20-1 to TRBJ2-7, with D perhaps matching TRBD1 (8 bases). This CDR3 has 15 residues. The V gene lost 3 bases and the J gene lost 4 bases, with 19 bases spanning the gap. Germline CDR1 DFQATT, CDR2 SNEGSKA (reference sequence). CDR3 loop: CSASPDRAGVYEQYF. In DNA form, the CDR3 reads TGCAGTGCTAGCCCGGACAGGGCGGGAGTATACGAGCAGTACTTC.

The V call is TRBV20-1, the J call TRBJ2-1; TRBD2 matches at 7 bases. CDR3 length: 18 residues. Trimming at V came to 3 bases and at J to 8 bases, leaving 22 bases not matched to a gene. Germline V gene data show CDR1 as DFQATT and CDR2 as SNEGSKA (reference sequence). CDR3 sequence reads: CSASGLAERYLPQDEQFF. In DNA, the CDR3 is TGCAGTGCTAGTGGGCTAGCGGAAAGATACCTACCTCAAGATGAGCAGTTCTTC.

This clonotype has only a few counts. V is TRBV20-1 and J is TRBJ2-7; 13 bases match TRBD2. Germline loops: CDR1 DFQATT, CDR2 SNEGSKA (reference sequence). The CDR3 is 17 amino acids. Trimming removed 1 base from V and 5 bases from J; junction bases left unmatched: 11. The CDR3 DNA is TGCAGTGCTAGAGTCGGACTAGCGGGGGCCTCCTACGACGAGCAGTACTTC. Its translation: CSARVGLAGASYDEQYF.

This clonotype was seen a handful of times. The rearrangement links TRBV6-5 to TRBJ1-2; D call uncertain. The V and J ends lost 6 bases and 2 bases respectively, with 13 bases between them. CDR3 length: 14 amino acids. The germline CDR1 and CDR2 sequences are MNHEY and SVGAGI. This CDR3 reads CASRKAPSNYGYTF. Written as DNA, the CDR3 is TGTGCCAGCAGAAAGGCGCCTTCGAACTATGGCTACACCTTC.

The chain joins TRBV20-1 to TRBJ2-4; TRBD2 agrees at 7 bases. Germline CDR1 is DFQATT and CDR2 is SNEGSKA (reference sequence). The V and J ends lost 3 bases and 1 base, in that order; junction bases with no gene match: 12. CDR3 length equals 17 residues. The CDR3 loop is CSARKGNLGGAKNIQYF. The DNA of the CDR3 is TGCAGTGCTAGGAAGGGGAATTTGGGGGGGGCCAAAAACATTCAGTACTTC.

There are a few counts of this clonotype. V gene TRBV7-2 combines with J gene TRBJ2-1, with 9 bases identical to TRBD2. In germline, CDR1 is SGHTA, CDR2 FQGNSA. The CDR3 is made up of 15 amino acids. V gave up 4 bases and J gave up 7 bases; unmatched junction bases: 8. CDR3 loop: CASSSGGAGGNEQFF. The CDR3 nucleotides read TGTGCCAGCAGCTCAGGGGGAGCGGGAGGTAATGAGCAGTTCTTC.

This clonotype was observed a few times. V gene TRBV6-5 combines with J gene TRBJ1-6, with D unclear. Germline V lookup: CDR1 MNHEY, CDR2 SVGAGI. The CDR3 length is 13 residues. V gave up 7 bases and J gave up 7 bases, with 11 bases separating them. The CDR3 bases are TGTGCCAGCATCCCGGGAGCAAATTCACCCCTCCACTTT. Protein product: CASIPGANSPLHF.

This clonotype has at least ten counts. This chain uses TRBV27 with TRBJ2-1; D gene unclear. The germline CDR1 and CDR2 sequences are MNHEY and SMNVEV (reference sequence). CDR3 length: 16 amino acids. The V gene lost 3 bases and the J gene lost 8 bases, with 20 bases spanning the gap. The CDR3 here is CASSFVGASTVHEQFF. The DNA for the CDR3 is TGTGCCAGCAGTTTTGTAGGAGCGAGTACGGTCCATGAGCAGTTCTTC.

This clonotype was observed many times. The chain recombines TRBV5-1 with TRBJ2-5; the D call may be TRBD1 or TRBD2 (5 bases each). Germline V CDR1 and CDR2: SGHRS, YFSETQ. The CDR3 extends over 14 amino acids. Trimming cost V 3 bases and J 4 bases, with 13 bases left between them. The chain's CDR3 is CASSSGKGRETQYF. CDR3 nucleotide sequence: TGCGCCAGCAGCTCCGGGAAGGGGCGAGAGACCCAGTACTTC. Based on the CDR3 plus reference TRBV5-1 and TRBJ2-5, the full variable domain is KAGVTQTPRYLIKTRGQQVTLSCSPISGHRSVSWYQQTPGQGLQFLFEYFSETQRNKGNFPGRFSGRQFSNSRSEMNVSTLELGDSALYLCASSSGKGRETQYFGPGTRLLVL.

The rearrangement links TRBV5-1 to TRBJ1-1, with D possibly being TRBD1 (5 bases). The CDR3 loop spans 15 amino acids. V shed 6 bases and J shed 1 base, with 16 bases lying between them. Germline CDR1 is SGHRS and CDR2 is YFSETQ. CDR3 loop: CASIGSGRPNTEAFF. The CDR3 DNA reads TGCGCCAGCATCGGCTCGGGACGGCCGAACACTGAAGCTTTCTTT. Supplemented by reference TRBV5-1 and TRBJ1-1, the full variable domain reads KAGVTQTPRYLIKTRGQQVTLSCSPISGHRSVSWYQQTPGQGLQFLFEYFSETQRNKGNFPGRFSGRQFSNSRSEMNVSTLELGDSALYLCASIGSGRPNTEAFFGQGTRLTVV.